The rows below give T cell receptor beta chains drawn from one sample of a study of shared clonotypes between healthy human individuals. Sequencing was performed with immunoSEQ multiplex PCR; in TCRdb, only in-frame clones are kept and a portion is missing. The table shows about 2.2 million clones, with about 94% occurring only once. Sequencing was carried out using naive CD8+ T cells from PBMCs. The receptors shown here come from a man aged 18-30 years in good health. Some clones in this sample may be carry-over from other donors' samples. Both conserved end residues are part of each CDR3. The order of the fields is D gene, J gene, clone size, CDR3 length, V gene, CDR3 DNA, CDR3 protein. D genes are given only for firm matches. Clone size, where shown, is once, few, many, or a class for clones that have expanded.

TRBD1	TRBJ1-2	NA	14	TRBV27	TGTGCCAGCAGCCCCCTCCGGACAGGCGATGGCTACACCTTC	CASSPLRTGDGYTF
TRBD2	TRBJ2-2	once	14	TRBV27	TGTGCCAGCCGGAACGGGAGGACGGCCGGGGAGCTGTTTTTT	CASRNGRTAGELFF
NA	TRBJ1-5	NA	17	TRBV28	TGTGCCAGCAGTTTATACGCGAGGGACCTAAAGAATCAGCCCCAGCATTTT	CASSLYARDLKNQPQHF
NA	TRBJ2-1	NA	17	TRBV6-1	TGTGCCAGCAGTGAAATCCCCGGGAGCATAATTGACAATGAGCAGTTCTTC	CASSEIPGSIIDNEQFF
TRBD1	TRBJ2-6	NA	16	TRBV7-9	TGTGCTCTGAAGGGGGACAGGTCGTCTGGGGCCAACGTCCTGACTTTC	CALKGDRSSGANVLTF
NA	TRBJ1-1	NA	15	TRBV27	TGTGCCAGCACCCCCAGTTGGCGATTGAACACTGAAGCTTTCTTT	CASTPSWRLNTEAFF
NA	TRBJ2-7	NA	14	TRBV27	TGTGCCAGCAGTTTAAGCGGATCTGTCGGTGAGCAGTACTTC	CASSLSGSVGEQYF
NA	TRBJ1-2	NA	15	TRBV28	TGTGCCAGCAGTCTACCGGGGGTTTTGGACTATGGCTACACCTTC	CASSLPGVLDYGYTF
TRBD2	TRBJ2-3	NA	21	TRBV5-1	TGCGCCAGCAGCTGGCCCTCTAGCGGGAGTGCAACACACTATAGCACAGATACGCAGTATTTT	CASSWPSSGSATHYSTDTQYF
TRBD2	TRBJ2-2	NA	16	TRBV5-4	TGTGCCAGCAGCCCGGGGACTAGCGGATACACCGGGGAGCTGTTTTTT	CASSPGTSGYTGELFF
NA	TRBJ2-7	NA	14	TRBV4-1	TGCGCCAGCAGCCAAGATGACACAGGGTACGAGCAGTACTTC	CASSQDDTGYEQYF
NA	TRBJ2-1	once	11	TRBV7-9	TGTGCCAGCAGCTTTCAGAATGAGCAGTTCTTC	CASSFQNEQFF
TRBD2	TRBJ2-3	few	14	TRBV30	TGTGCCTGGAGTTTACTAGCGGGAGATCAGACGCAGTATTTT	CAWSLLAGDQTQYF
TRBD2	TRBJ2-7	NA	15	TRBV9	TGTGCCAGCAGCGTAGGGGGGAGGGCCATCTACGAGCAGTACTTC	CASSVGGRAIYEQYF
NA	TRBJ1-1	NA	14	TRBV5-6	TGTGCCAGCAGCTTAGCCCAGGGTTACCCTGAAGCTTTCTTT	CASSLAQGYPEAFF
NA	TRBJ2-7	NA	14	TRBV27	TGTGCCAGCAGCCCCTTAACGGAAGCCTACGAGCAGTACTTC	CASSPLTEAYEQYF
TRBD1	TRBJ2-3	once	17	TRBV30	TGTGCCTGGAGCGGCTACTCCGGGACAGGGGACACAGATACGCAGTATTTT	CAWSGYSGTGDTDTQYF
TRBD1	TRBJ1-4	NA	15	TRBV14	TGTGCCAGCAGCCAATCCAGGGGGTGGGATGAAAAACTGTTTTTT	CASSQSRGWDEKLFF
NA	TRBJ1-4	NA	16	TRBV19	TGTGCCAGTAGTGCACTCGGGGCCAGGGAGAGCGAAAAACTGTTTTTT	CASSALGARESEKLFF
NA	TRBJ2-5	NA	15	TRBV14	TGTGCCAGCAGCCCTACTAGCCCGAAGACGGGGACCCAGTACTTC	CASSPTSPKTGTQYF
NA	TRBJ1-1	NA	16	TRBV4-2	TGTGCCAGCAGCCAGTTAAATAGGGGGGCCGCAGATGAAGCTTTCTTT	CASSQLNRGAADEAFF
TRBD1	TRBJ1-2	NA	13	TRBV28	TGTGCCAGCATCCCACAGGGGTACTATGGCTACACCTTC	CASIPQGYYGYTF
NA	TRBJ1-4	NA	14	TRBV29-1	TGCAGCGTCCCTTCCGGCAGGTCGGGTGAAAAACTGTTTTTT	CSVPSGRSGEKLFF
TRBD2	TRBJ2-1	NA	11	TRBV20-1	TGCAGTGCTCCGGGGGGTAATGAGCAGTTCTTC	CSAPGGNEQFF
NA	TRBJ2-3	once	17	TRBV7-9	TGTGCCAGCAGCACAAGAGGTACAGGGTTGGTTCGAGATACGCAGTATTTT	CASSTRGTGLVRDTQYF
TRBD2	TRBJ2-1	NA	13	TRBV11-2	TGTGCCAGCAGCCCGCGGGAGGGCCATGAGCAGTTCTTC	CASSPREGHEQFF
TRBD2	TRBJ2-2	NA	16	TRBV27	TGTGCCAGCAGGGGTAGTGGACTAGCGGGAGCCGGGGAGCTGTTTTTT	CASRGSGLAGAGELFF
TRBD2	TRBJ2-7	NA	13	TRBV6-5	TGTGCCAGCAGCGGGACTAGCTTTTCCGAGCAGTACTTC	CASSGTSFSEQYF
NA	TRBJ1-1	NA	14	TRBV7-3	TGTGCCAGCAGCTTATCCAGGGCAGGGACTGAAGCTTTCTTT	CASSLSRAGTEAFF
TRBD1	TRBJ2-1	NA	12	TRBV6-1	TGTGCCAGCAGACCAGGGGGTAATGAGCAGTTCTTC	CASRPGGNEQFF
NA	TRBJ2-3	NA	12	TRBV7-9	TGTGCCAGCAGCCCCACAGCGGATACGCAGTATTTT	CASSPTADTQYF
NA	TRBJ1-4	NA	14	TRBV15	TGTGCCACCAGCATCTCCAGGGCTAATGAAAAACTGTTTTTT	CATSISRANEKLFF
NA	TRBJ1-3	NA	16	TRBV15	TGTGCCACCAGCAGACAGGGACCGAGCTCTGGAAACACCATATATTTT	CATSRQGPSSGNTIYF
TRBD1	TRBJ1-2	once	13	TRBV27	TGTGCCAGCACCAACGGACAGGGCTATGGCTACACCTTC	CASTNGQGYGYTF
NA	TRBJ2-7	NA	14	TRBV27	TGTGCCAGCAGTTTAGGGCTGACTGCCTACGAGCAGTACTTC	CASSLGLTAYEQYF
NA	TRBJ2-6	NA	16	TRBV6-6	TGTGCCAGCAGTTACCCACAGGTCTCTGGGGCCAACGTCCTGACTTTC	CASSYPQVSGANVLTF
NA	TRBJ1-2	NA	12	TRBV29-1	TGCAGCGTTGTACCCGGGAACTATGGCTACACCTTC	CSVVPGNYGYTF
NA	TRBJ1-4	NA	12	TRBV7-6	TGTGCCAGCAGCTTAGACGGGGCTAAACTGTTTTTT	CASSLDGAKLFF
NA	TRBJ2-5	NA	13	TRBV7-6	TGTGCCAGCAGCTTAGCGGGAGGCCGGGCCCAGTACTTC	CASSLAGGRAQYF
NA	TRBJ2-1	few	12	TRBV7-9	TGTGCCAGCAGCTTAGCCGGGAATCAGCAGTTCTTC	CASSLAGNQQFF
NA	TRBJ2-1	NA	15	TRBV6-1	TGTGCCAGCAGTGAAGTGGCAGGGGGGTACAATGAGCAGTTCTTC	CASSEVAGGYNEQFF
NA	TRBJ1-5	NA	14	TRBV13	TGTGCCAGCAGCGTAGGGGGGCAGGGTCAGCCCCAGCATTTT	CASSVGGQGQPQHF
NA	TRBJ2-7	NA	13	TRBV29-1	TGCAGCGTTGAAGGCGGGAACTCCTACGAGCAGTACTTC	CSVEGGNSYEQYF
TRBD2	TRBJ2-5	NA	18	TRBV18	TGTGCCAGCTCACCACTACTGGGGACTAGCGGGGTGCTGGAGACCCAGTACTTC	CASSPLLGTSGVLETQYF
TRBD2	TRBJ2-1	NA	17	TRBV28	TGTGCCAGCAGTCCGACTAGCGGAACCGACTACTACAATGAGCAGTTCTTC	CASSPTSGTDYYNEQFF
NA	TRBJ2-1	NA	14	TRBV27	TGTGCCAGCACATATCACGAGGGATACAATGAGCAGTTCTTC	CASTYHEGYNEQFF
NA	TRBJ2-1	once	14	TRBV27	TGTGCCAGCAGCCTAGGGGGGAGATACAATGAGCAGTTCTTC	CASSLGGRYNEQFF
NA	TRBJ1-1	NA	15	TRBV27	TGTGCCAGCAGTTTTCAGTTATCCTCGCTTGGAGAAGCTTTCTTT	CASSFQLSSLGEAFF
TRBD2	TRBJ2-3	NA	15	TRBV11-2	TGTGCCAGCAGCCATCTAGCGGGCAGCACAGATACGCAGTATTTT	CASSHLAGSTDTQYF
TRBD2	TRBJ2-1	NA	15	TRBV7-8	TGTGCCAGCAGCTGGGGACTAGCGGGAGGCAATGAGCAGTTCTTC	CASSWGLAGGNEQFF
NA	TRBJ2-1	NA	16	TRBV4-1	TGCGCCAGCAGCCCCTTAGCGGAAACCTACAATGAAGAGCAGTTCTTC	CASSPLAETYNEEQFF
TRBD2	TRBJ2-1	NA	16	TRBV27	TGTGCCAGCAGTTTCCACGGGACTAGGTCCTACAATGAGCAGTTCTTC	CASSFHGTRSYNEQFF
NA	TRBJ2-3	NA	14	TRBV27	TGTGCCAGCAGTCTGTTTGCTAGCACAGATACGCAGTATTTT	CASSLFASTDTQYF
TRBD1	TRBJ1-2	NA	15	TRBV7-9	TGTGCCAGCAGCGAAACAGGGGGTCTATGGTTACGCTACACCTTC	CASSETGGLWLRYTF
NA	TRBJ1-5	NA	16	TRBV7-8	TGTGCCAGCAGCTTAGATGGGGGGTTCGGCAATCAGCCCCAGCATTTT	CASSLDGGFGNQPQHF
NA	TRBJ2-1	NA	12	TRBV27	TGTGCCAGCAGTGACATCTACAATGAGCAGTTCTTC	CASSDIYNEQFF
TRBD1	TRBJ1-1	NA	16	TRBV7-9	TGTGCCAGCAGCCCTCGACAGGGGATCGGTGACACTGAAGCTTTCTTT	CASSPRQGIGDTEAFF
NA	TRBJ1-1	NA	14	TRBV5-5	TGTGCCAGCAGCCCCTGGGGGGAGAACACTGAAGCTTTCTTT	CASSPWGENTEAFF
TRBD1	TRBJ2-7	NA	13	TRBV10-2	TGCGCCAGCATCGGGGACAGGTCTTACGAGCAGTACTTC	CASIGDRSYEQYF